The sequence of this T cell receptor beta chain was determined in a study of blood T cells in healthy people across ages. As for the study in general: About one barcoded beta molecule was captured per two T cells (by template switching). Findings of the study overall: It was held that the diversity estimates obtained from one million T cells were underestimates.

Primed by a sample-barcoded 5' primer and a J-beta primer mix, a second PCR proceeded for about 6 to 12 cycles. TCRdb processed the 5' RACE reads anew with MiXCR; each CDR3 protein has one entry. The table lists 1.5 million to 2 million distinct CDR3 sequences, approximately 50% of them singletons. This clonotype has only one observation. Its antigen is as yet unknown. Sequenced material: blood. The clonotype was recovered from a woman in her thirties or forties in good health.

The CDR3 region is CASRGWTATSYEQYF. The CDR3 region has the DNA TGTGCCAGCAGAGGATGGACAGCTACATCCTACGAGCAGTACTTC. The chain combines TRBV6-1 with TRBJ2-7; TRBD1 is a possible D gene (6 bases). Trimming shortened V by 6 bases and J by 1 base, and 16 bases separated the two germline ends. Germline-derived CDR1 and CDR2 are MNHNS and SASEGT. The CDR3 totals 15 residues.